This T cell receptor (delta chain) was retrieved from a study of gamma-delta chains in newborns, infants, children. Study details: Polyclonal expansion of innate γδ T cells after birth follows microbial exposure.

The CDR3 is 20 residues long. Losses at the gene ends were 0 bases for V and 0 bases for J; bases not matched to a gene: 7. Per germline, CDR1 GEAIGNYY and CDR2 EKD. TCRdb redid the clone calls on the reads with CATT. The sample holds thousands of delta-chain clones, approximately 1.8% seen once. Comment on this clone: The likely explanation is a read error, given a far larger clone one base away.

The chain uses TRDV2 and TRDJ3; 10 bases map to TRDD3. The sequencing sample was made of blood. This clonotype was sampled from a child who was a newborn, infant or young child, either healthy, febrile or measles-vaccinated (not recorded which). The DNA for the CDR3 is TGTGCCTGTGACACCGTACTGGGGGATGCGAGCTCCTGGGACACCCGACAGATGTTTTTC. The encoded protein is CACDTVLGDASSWDTRQMFF.